These 8 T cell receptor beta chains share one sample of origin, sequenced in a study of chemoradiotherapy in HPV16-positive cancers. The assay was immunoSEQ multiplex PCR, and TCRdb's table has in-frame clones only and misses some. Of several thousand clones in the sample, around 79% were seen once. Specimen collection occurred from a patient who underwent chemoradiotherapy. Receptors originate from a human donor with HPV-associated anogenital cancer.

This chain connects TRBV18 to TRBJ2-3; D possibly corresponds to TRBD1 (6 bases). CDR3 size: 14 residues. The V end was cut by 1 base, the J end by 6 bases, with 11 bases between. The germline CDR1 and CDR2 sequences are KGHSH and LQKENI. The CDR3 DNA reads as TGTGCCAGCTCACCACGGCAGGGGTTCGATACGCAGTATTTT. It yields the protein CASSPRQGFDTQYF.

The CDR3, as DNA: TGCAGCGCCCGAGACCTTAGCGGGAGGTTGAGTGAGCAGTTCTTC. This sequence encodes CSARDLSGRLSEQFF. The chain has TRBV29-1 and TRBJ2-1, with 10 nucleotides matching TRBD2. V shed 7 bases, J shed 9 bases, and the junction held 15 bases outside the gene matches. Germline V gene data show CDR1 as SQVTM and CDR2 as ANQGSEA. This CDR3 is 15 amino acids long.

The CDR3 here is CASSVYRGNQPQHF. The CDR3 nucleotides are TGTGCCAGCAGCGTTTACAGGGGCAATCAGCCCCAGCATTTT. V is TRBV7-2 and J is TRBJ1-5, with D possibly being TRBD1 (6 bases). V gave up 5 bases and J gave up 2 bases, with 10 bases separating them. This CDR3 has 14 amino acids. Germline CDR1 and CDR2: SGHTA and FQGNSA. Looking up the rest from reference TRBV7-2 and TRBJ1-5 gives the full variable domain: GAGVSQSPSNKVTEKGKDVELRCDPISGHTALYWYRQSLGQGLEFLIYFQGNSAPDKSGLPSDRFSAERTGGSVSTLTIQRTQQEDSAVYLCASSVYRGNQPQHFGDGTRLSIL.

The V and J genes are TRBV7-2 and TRBJ1-2; TRBD1 agrees at 10 bases. Losses at the gene ends were 5 bases for V and 7 bases for J; bases not matched to a gene: 7. Germline CDR1 is SGHTA and CDR2 is FQGNSA. The CDR3 is made up of 14 amino acids. The CDR3 bases are TGTGCCAGCAGCCCATCGGGACAGGGGCTTGGCTACACCTTC. This translates into CASSPSGQGLGYTF.

The chain employs TRBV5-8 and TRBJ1-2, with no clear D. V was pared by 1 base and J by 3 bases, with 4 bases between. Germline V gene data show CDR1 as SGHTS and CDR2 as YDEGEE. The CDR3 covers 12 residues. The CDR3 is CASSLPHYGYTF. The CDR3 DNA sequence: TGTGCCAGCAGCTTGCCGCACTATGGCTACACCTTC.

The chain carries TRBV7-6 and TRBJ2-5, with a weak D call TRBD2 (6 bases). The CDR3 runs to 16 residues. The germline V gene encodes CDR1 SGHVS and CDR2 FNYEAQ. Deletions cut 1 base from V and 5 bases from J, with 17 bases between. This chain's CDR3 is CASSLGDLGNGETQYF. As DNA, the CDR3 is TGTGCCAGCAGCTTAGGGGACTTAGGAAATGGGGAGACCCAGTACTTC.

The CDR3 protein is CASRPIAGGTHEQYF. CDR3 DNA sequence: TGTGCCAGCAGACCCATTGCGGGGGGGACCCACGAGCAGTACTTC. V gene TRBV27 combines with J gene TRBJ2-7, with 9 bases lining up with TRBD2. Unmatched junction bases numbered 11, after V lost 6 bases and J lost 5 bases. The CDR3 length is 15 residues. In germline, CDR1 is MNHEY, CDR2 SMNVEV (reference sequence).

This chain connects TRBV5-8 to TRBJ1-5; 8 bases agree with TRBD1. This CDR3 spans 18 amino acids. Germline lookup yields CDR1 SGHTS and CDR2 YDEGEE. The J segment lost 7 bases and the V segment lost 4 bases, leaving 19 bases of the junction unmatched. The CDR3 region is CASSAGTGGGLGGQPQHF. CDR3 sequence (DNA): TGTGCCAGCAGCGCCGGGACAGGAGGGGGTTTAGGGGGACAGCCCCAGCATTTT.